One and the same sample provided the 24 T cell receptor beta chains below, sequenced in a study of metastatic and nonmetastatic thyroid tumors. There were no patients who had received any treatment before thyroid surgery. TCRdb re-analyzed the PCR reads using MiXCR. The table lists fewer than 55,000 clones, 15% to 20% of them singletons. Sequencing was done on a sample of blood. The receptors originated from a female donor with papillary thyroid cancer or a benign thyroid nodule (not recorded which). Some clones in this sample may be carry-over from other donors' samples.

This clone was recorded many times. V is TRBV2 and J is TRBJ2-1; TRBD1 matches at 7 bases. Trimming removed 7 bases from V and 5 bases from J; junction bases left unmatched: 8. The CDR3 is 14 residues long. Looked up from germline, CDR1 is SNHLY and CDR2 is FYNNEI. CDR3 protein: CASIRDRSDNEQFF. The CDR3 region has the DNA TGTGCCAGCATTAGGGACAGATCAGACAATGAGCAGTTCTTC. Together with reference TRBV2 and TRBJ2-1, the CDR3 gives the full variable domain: EPEVTQTPSHQVTQMGQEVILRCVPISNHLYFYWYRQILGQKVEFLVSFYNNEISEKSEIFDDQFSVERPDGSNFTLKIRSTKLEDSAMYFCASIRDRSDNEQFFGPGTRLTVL.

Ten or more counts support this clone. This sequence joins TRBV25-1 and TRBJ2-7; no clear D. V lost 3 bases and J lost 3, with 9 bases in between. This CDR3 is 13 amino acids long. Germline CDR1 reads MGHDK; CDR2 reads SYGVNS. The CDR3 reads CASSERVLYEQYF. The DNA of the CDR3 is TGTGCCAGCAGTGAGAGAGTGCTCTACGAGCAGTACTTC.

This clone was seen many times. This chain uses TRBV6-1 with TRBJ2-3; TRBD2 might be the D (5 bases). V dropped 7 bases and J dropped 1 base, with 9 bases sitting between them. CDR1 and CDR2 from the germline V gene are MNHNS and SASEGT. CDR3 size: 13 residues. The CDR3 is CASIYGGTDTQYF. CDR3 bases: TGTGCCAGCATATACGGGGGCACAGATACGCAGTATTTT.

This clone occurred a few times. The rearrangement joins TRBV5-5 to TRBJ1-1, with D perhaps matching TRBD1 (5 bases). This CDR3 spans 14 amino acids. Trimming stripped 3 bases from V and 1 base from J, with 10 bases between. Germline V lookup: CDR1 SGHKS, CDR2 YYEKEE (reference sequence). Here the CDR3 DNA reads TGTGCCAGCAGCTCCCGCGGGGCGAACACTGAAGCTTTCTTT. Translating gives CASSSRGANTEAFF.

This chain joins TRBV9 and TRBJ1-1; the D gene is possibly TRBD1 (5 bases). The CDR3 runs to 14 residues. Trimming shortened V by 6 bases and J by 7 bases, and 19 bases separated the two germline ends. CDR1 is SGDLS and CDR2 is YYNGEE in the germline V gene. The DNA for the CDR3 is TGTGCCAGCACCCAAACCACTGGGGGAAATGAAGCTTTCTTT. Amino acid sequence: CASTQTTGGNEAFF.

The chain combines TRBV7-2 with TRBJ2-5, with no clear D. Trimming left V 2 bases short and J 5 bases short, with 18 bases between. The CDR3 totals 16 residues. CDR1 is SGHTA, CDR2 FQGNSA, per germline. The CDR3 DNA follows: TGTGCCAGCAGCTTAAGGGCCCAGTCCCTCGGGGAGACCCAGTACTTC. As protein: CASSLRAQSLGETQYF.

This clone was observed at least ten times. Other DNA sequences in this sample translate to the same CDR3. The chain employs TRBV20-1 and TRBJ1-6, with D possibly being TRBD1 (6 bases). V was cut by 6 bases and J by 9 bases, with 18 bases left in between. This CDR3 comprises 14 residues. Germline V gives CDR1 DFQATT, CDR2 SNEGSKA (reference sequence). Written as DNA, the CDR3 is TGCAGTGCGGGGGGCAGGAATATTATTTCACCCCTCCACTTT. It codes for CSAGGRNIISPLHF.

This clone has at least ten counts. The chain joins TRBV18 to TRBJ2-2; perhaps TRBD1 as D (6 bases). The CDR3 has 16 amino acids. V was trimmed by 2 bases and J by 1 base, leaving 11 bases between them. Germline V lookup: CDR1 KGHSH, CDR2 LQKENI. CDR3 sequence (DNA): TGTGCCAGCTCACCAATGACAGGAGGGAACACCGGGGAGCTGTTTTTT. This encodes CASSPMTGGNTGELFF.

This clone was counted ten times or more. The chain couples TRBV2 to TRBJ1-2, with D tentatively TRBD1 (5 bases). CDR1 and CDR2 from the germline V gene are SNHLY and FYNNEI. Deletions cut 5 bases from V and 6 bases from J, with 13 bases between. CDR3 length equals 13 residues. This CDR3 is CASSLQWGDGYTF. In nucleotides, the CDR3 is TGTGCCAGCAGTTTACAGTGGGGGGATGGCTACACCTTC. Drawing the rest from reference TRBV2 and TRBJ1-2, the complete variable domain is EPEVTQTPSHQVTQMGQEVILRCVPISNHLYFYWYRQILGQKVEFLVSFYNNEISEKSEIFDDQFSVERPDGSNFTLKIRSTKLEDSAMYFCASSLQWGDGYTFGSGTRLTVV.

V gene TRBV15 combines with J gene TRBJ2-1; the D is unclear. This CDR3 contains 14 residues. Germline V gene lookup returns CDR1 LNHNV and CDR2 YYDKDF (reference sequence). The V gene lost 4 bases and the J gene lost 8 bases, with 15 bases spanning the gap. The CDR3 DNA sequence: TGTGCCACCAGCATACCGGACGGCCTGGATGAGCAGTTCTTC. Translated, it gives CATSIPDGLDEQFF.

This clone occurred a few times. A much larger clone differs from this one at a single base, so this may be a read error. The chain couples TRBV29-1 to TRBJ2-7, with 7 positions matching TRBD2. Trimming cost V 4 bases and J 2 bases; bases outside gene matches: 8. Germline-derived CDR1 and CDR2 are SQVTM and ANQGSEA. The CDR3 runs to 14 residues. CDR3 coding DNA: TGCAGCGTTGTTCTATCGGGAGGTGCCTACGAGCAGTACTTC. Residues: CSVVLSGGAYEQYF.

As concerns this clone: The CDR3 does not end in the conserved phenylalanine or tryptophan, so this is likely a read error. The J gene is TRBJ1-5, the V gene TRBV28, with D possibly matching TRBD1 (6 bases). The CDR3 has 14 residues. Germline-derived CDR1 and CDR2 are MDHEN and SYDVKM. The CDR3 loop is CAIRGLGGNQPQHL. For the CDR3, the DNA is TGTGCGATCAGGGGACTAGGAGGCAATCAGCCCCAGCATTTA.

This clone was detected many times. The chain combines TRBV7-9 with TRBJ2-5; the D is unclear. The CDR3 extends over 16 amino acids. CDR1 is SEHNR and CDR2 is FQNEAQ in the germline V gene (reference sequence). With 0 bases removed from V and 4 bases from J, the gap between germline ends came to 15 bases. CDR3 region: CASSLAPRTGLETQYF. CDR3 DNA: TGTGCCAGCAGCTTAGCCCCTAGAACGGGCTTAGAGACCCAGTACTTC. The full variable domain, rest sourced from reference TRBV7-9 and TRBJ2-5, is DTGVSQNPRHKITKRGQNVTFRCDPISEHNRLYWYRQTLGQGPEFLTYFQNEAQLEKSRLLSDRFSAERPKGSFSTLEIQRTEQGDSAMYLCASSLAPRTGLETQYFGPGTRLLVL.

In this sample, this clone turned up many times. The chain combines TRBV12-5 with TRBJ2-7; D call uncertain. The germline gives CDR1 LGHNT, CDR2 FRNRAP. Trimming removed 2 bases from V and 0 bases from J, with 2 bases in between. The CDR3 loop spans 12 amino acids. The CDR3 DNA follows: TGTGCTAGTGGTTTGACCTCCTACGAGCAGTACTTC. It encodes CASGLTSYEQYF.

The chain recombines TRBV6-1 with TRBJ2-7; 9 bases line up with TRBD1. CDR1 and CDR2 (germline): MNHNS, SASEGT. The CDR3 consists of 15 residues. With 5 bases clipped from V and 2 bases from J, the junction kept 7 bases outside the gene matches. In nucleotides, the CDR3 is TGTGCCAGCAGTCGAAGTTGGACAGGGGCCTACGAGCAGTACTTC. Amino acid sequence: CASSRSWTGAYEQYF.

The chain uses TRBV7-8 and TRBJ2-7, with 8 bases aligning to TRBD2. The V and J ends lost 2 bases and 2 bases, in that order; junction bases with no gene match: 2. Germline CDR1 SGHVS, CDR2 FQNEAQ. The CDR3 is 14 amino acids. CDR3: CASSLTSGTYEQYF. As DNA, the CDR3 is TGTGCCAGCAGCTTAACTAGCGGCACCTACGAGCAGTACTTC. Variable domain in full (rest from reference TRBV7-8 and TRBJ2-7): GAGVSQSPRYKVAKRGQDVALRCDPISGHVSLFWYQQALGQGPEFLTYFQNEAQLDKSGLPSDRFFAERPEGSVSTLKIQRTQQEDSAVYLCASSLTSGTYEQYFGPGTRLTVT.

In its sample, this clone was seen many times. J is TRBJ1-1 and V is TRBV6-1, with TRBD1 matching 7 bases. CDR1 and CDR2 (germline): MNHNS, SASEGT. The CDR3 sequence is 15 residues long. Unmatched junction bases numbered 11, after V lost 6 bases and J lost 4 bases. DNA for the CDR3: TGTGCCAGCAGCCCCCGGGCAGGGGGTTTCACTGAAGCTTTCTTT. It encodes CASSPRAGGFTEAFF.

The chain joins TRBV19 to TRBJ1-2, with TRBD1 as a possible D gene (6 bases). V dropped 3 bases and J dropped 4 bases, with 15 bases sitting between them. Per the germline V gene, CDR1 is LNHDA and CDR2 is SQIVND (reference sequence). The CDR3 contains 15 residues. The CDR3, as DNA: TGTGCCAGTAGTATCCCAGGGGCGCTCCTCTATGGCTACACCTTC. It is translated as CASSIPGALLYGYTF.

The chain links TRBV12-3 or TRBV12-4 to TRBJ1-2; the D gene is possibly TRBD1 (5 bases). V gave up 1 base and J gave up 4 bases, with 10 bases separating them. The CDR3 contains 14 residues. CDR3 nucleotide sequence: TGTGCCAGCAGTTTAGGCAGGCAGGGCTATGGCTACACCTTC. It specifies CASSLGRQGYGYTF.

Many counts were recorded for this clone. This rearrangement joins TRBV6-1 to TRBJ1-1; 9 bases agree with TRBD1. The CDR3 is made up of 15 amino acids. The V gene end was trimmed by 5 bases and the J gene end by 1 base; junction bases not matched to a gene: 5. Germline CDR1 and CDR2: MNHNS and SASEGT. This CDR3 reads CASSLRTGENTEAFF. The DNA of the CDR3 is TGTGCCAGCAGTCTACGGACAGGGGAGAACACTGAAGCTTTCTTT.

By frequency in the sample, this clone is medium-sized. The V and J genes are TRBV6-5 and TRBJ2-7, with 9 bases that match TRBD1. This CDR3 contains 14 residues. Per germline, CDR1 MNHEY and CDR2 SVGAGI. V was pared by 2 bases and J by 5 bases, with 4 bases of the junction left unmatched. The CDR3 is CASSYRDRVDEQYF. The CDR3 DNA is TGTGCCAGCAGTTACCGGGACAGGGTCGACGAGCAGTACTTC.

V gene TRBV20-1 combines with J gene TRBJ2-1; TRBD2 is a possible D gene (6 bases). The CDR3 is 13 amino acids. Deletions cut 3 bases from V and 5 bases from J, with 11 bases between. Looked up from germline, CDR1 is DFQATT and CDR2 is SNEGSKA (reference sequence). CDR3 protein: CSARGWGDNEQFF. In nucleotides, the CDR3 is TGCAGTGCTAGGGGATGGGGGGACAATGAGCAGTTCTTC.

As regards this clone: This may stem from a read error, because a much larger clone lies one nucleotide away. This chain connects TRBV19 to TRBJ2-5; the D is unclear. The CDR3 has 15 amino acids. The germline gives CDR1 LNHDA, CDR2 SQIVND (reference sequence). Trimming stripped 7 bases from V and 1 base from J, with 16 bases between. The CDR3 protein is CASIPGVGIQETQYF. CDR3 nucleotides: TGTGCCAGTATCCCTGGGGTGGGGATCCAAGAGACCCAGTACTTC.

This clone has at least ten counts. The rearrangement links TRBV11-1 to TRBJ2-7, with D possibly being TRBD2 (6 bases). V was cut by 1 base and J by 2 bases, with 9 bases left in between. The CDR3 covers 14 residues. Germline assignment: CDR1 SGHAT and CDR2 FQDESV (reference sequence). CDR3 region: CASSLVRGTYEQYF. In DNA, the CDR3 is TGTGCCAGCAGCTTAGTACGGGGGACCTACGAGCAGTACTTC. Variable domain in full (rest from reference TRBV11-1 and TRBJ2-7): EAEVAQSPRYKITEKSQAVAFWCDPISGHATLYWYRQILGQGPELLVQFQDESVVDDSQLPKDRFSAERLKGVDSTLKIQPAELGDSAMYLCASSLVRGTYEQYFGPGTRLTVT.